The source of this T cell receptor (beta chain) is a study of blood T cells in healthy people across ages. Regarding the study as a whole: Significant beta diversity loss was already apparent by age approximately 36, declining roughly linearly. Unknown CMV status may confound age-related changes in expanded clones. Estimates drawn from one million T cells were deemed to understate diversity.

On this clonotype: The antigen remains undetermined.

Germline trimming cut 4 bases from V and 11 bases from J; bases unmatched to any gene: 12. The CDR3 runs to 14 residues. Germline V lookup: CDR1 LNHNV, CDR2 YYDKDF (reference sequence). Using a J-beta primer mix together with a sample-barcoded 5' primer, a second PCR was run for roughly 7 to 11 cycles. Each cDNA molecule was tagged by a template-switch adaptor with 12 random nucleotides. TCRdb reanalysed the 5' RACE reads using MiXCR and keeps one entry per CDR3 protein. This table has 1.5 million to 1.8 million distinct CDR3 sequences, 42% appearing once. Sequenced input: blood. This TCR came from a woman aged 18-29 years in good health. The V call is TRBV15, the J call TRBJ2-5; 8 bases align to TRBD1. In nucleotides, the CDR3 is TGTGCCACCAGCACCCGGACAGGGATCGATGAGCAGTACTTC. It is translated as CATSTRTGIDEQYF.